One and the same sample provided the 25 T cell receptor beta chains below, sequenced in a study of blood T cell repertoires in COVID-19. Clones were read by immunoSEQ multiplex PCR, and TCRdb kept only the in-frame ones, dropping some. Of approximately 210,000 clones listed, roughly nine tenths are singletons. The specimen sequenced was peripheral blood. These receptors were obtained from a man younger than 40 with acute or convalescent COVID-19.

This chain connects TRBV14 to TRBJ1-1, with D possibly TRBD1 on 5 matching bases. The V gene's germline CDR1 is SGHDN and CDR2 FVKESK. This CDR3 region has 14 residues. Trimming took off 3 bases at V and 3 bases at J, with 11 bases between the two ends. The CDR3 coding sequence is TGTGCCAGCAGCCACTGGGGAGGGGACACTGAAGCTTTCTTT. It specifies CASSHWGGDTEAFF.

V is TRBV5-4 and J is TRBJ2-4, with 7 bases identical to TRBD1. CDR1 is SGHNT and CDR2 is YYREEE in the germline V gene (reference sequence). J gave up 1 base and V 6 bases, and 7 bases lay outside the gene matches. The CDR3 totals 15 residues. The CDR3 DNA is TGTGCCAGCACTGACAGGGTCGGGGCCAAAAACATTCAGTACTTC. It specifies CASTDRVGAKNIQYF.

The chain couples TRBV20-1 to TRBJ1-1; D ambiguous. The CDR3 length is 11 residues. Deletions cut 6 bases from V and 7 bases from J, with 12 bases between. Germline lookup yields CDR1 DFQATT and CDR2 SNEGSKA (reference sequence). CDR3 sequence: CSAKDGLEAFF. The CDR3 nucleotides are TGCAGTGCGAAGGACGGACTTGAAGCTTTCTTT.

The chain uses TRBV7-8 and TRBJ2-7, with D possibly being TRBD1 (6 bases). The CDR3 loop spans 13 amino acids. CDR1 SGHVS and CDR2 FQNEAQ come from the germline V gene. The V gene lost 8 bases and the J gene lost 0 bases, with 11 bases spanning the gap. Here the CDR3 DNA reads TGTGCCAGCCGGACAGAACCCTCCTACGAGCAGTACTTC. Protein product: CASRTEPSYEQYF.

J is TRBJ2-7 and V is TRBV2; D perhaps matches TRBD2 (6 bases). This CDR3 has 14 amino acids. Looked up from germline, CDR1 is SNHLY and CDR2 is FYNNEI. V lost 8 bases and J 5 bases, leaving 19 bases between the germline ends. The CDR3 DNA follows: TGTGCCAGCCAATTTAACGGGGGTGTCGACGAGCAGTACTTC. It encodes CASQFNGGVDEQYF.

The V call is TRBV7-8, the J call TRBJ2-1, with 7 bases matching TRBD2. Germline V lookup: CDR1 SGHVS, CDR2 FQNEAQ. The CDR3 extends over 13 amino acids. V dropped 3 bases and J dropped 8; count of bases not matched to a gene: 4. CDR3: CASSLSGRHEQFF. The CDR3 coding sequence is TGTGCCAGCAGCTTGTCCGGGAGGCATGAGCAGTTCTTC.

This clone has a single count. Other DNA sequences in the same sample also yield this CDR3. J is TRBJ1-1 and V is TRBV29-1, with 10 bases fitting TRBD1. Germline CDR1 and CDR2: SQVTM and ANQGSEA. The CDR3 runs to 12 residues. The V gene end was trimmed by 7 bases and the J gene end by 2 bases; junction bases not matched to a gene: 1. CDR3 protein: CSGDRGNTEAFF. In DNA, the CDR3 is TGCAGCGGGGACAGGGGAAACACTGAAGCTTTCTTT. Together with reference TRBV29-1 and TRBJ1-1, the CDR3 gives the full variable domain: SAVISQKPSRDICQRGTSLTIQCQVDSQVTMMFWYRQQPGQSLTLIATANQGSEATYESGFVIDKFPISRPNLTFSTLTVSNMSPEDSSIYLCSGDRGNTEAFFGQGTRLTVV.

The CDR3 sequence is CASSESRASPLHF. In nucleotides, the CDR3 is TGTGCCAGCAGTGAGAGCAGGGCCTCACCCCTCCACTTT. The chain employs TRBV6-4 and TRBJ1-6; a possible D gene is TRBD1 (5 bases). The CDR3 is 13 amino acids. CDR1 is MRHNA, CDR2 SNTAGT, per germline. V lost 3 bases to trimming and J lost 10 bases, with 10 bases between them.

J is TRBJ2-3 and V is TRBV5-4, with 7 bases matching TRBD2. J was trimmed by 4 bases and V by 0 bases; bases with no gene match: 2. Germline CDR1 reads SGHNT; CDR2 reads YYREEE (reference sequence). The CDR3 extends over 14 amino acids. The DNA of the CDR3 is TGTGCCAGCAGCTTGGCGGGGAGGGCAGATACGCAGTATTTT. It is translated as CASSLAGRADTQYF. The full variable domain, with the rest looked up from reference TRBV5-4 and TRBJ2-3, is ETGVTQSPTHLIKTRGQQVTLRCSSQSGHNTVSWYQQALGQGPQFIFQYYREEENGRGNFPPRFSGLQFPNYSSELNVNALELDDSALYLCASSLAGRADTQYFGPGTRLTVL.

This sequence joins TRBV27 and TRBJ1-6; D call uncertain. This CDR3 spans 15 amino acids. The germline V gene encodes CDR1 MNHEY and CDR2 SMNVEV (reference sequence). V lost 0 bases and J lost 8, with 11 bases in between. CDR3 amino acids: CASSLSLRSYSPLHF. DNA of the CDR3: TGTGCCAGCAGTTTATCCCTCCGCAGTTATTCACCCCTCCACTTT.

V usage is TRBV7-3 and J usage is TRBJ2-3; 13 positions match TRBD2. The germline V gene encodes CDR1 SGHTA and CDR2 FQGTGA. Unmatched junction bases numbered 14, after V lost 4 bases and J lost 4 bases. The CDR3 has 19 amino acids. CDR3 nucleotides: TGTGCCAGCAGCTCGTATCCACTAGCGGGAGGGGTTGGGGCAGATACGCAGTATTTT. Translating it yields CASSSYPLAGGVGADTQYF.

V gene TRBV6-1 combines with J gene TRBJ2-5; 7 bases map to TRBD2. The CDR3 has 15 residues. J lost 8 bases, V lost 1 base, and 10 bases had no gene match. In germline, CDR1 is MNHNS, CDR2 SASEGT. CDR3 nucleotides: TGTGCCAGCAGTGAAGTGAGCGGGGCTTATGGAACCCAGTACTTC. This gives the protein CASSEVSGAYGTQYF.

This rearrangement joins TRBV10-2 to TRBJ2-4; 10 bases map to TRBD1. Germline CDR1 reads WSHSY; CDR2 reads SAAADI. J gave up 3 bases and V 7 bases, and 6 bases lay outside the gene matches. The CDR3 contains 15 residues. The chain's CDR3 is CASKTGGTIKNIQYF. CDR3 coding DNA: TGCGCCAGCAAGACAGGGGGCACAATCAAAAACATTCAGTACTTC.

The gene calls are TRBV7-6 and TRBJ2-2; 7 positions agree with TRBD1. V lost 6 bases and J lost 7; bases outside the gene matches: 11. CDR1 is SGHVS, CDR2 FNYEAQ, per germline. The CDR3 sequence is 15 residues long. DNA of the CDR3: TGTGCCAGCAGACCGTCCGACAGGGAAAGCGGGGAGCTGTTTTTT. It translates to CASRPSDRESGELFF.

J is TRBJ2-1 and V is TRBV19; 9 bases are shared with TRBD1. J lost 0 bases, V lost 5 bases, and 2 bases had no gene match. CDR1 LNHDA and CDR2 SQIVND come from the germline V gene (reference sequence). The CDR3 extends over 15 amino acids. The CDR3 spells CASSWGQGSYNEQFF. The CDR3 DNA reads TGTGCCAGTAGTTGGGGACAGGGCTCCTACAATGAGCAGTTCTTC. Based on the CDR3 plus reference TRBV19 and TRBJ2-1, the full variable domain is DGGITQSPKYLFRKEGQNVTLSCEQNLNHDAMYWYRQDPGQGLRLIYYSQIVNDFQKGDIAEGYSVSREKKESFPLTVTSAQKNPTAFYLCASSWGQGSYNEQFFGPGTRLTVL.

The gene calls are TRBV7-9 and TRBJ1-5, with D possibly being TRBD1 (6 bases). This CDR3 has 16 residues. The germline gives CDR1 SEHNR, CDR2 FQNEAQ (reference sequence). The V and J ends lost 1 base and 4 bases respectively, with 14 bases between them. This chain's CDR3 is CASSLGAGAPNQPQHF. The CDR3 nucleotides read TGTGCCAGCAGCTTAGGGGCAGGGGCCCCAAATCAGCCCCAGCATTTT.

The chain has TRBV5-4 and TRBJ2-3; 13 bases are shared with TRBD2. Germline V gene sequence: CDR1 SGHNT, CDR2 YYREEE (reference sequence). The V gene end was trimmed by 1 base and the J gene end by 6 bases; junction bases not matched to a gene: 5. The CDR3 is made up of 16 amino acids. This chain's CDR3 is CASSLPGLAGTDTQYF. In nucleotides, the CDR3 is TGTGCCAGCAGCTTGCCGGGACTAGCGGGGACGGATACGCAGTATTTT.

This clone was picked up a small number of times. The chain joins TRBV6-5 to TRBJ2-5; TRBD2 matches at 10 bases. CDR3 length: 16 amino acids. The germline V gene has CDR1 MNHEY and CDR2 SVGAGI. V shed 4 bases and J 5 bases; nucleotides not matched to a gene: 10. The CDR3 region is CASSSRVSGRMETQYF. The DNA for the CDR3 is TGTGCCAGCAGTTCCCGGGTTAGCGGGAGGATGGAGACCCAGTACTTC.

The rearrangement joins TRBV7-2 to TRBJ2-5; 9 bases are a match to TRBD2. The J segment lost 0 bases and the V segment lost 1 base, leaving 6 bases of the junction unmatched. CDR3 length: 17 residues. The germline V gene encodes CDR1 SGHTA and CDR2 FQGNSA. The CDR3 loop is CASSLVWRGGYQETQYF. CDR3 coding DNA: TGTGCCAGCAGCTTAGTCTGGCGGGGGGGGTACCAAGAGACCCAGTACTTC.

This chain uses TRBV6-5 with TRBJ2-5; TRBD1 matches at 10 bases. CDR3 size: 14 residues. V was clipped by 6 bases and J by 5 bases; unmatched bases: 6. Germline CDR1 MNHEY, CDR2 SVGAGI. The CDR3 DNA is TGTGCCAGCAGCCCCGGGACAGGGGTGGAGACCCAGTACTTC. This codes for CASSPGTGVETQYF.

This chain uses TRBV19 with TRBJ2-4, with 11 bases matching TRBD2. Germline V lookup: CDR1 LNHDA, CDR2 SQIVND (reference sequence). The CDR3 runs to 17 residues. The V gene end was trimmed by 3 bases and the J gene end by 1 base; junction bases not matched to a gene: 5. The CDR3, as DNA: TGTGCCAGTAGTATGCCCCCTAGCGGGAGGGCCAAAAACATTCAGTACTTC. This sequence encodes CASSMPPSGRAKNIQYF.

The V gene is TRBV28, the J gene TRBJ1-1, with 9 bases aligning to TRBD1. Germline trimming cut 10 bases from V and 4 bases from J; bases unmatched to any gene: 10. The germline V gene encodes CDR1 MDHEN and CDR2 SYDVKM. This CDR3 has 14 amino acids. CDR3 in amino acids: CATRPGQGATEAFF. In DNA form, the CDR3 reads TGTGCCACCCGACCGGGACAGGGCGCCACTGAAGCTTTCTTT.

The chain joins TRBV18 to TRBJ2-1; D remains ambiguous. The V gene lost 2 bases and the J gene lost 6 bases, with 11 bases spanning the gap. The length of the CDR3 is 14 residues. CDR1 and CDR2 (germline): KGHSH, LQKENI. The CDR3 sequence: CASSPITVGNEQFF. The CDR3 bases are TGTGCCAGCTCACCAATTACAGTGGGCAATGAGCAGTTCTTC.

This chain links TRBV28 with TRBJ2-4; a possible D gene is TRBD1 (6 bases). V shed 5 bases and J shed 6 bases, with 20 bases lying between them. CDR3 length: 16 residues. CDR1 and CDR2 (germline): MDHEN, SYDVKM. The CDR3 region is CASSTSFSGEGNIQYF. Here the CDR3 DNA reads TGTGCCAGCAGTACCTCTTTTTCAGGGGAAGGAAACATTCAGTACTTC.

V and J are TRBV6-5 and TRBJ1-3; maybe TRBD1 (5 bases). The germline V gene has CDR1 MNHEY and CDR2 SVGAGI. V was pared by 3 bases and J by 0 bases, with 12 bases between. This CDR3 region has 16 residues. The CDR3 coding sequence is TGTGCCAGCAGTTATGGGGCAGCCCGCTCTGGAAACACCATATATTTT. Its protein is CASSYGAARSGNTIYF.